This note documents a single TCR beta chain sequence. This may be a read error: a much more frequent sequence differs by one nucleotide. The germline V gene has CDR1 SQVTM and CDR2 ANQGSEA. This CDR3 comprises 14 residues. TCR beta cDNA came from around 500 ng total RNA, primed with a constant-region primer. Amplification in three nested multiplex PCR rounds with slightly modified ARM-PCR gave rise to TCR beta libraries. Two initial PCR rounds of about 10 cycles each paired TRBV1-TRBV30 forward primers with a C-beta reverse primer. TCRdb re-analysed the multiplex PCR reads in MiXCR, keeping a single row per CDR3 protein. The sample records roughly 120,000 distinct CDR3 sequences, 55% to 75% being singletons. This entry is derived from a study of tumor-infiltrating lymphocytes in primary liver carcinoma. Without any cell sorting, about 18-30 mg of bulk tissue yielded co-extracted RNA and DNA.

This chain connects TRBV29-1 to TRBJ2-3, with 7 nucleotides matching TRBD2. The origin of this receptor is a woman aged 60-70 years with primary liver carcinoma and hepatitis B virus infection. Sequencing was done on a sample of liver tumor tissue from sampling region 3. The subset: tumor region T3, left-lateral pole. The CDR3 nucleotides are TGCAGCCTGGGAGGCGGGAGTGGCGGAGATACGCGGTATTTT. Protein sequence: CSLGGGSGGDTRYF.